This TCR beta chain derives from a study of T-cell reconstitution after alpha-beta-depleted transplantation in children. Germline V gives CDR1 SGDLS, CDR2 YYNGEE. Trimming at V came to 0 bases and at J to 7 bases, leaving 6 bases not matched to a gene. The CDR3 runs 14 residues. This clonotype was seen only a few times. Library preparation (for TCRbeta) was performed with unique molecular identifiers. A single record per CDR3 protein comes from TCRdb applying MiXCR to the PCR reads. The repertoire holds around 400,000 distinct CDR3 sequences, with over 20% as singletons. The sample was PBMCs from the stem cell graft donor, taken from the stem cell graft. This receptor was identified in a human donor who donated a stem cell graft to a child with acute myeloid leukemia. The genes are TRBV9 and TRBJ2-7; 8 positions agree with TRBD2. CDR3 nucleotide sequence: TGTGCCAGCAGCGTAGAATCGGGAGGGGATGAGCAGTACTTC. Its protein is CASSVESGGDEQYF.